Here is one TCR beta chain with its context. The data were taken from a study of read filtering for tumor transcriptome and immune sequencing. From about 400 ng of RNA, a library with molecular barcoded alpha/delta and beta/gamma adaptors was made. TCRdb called the reads again in MiXCR, with one record for every CDR3 protein. Among roughly 56,000 distinct CDR3 sequences listed, around 21% were seen once. CDR3 length: 12 residues. V was pared by 6 bases and J by 4 bases, with 1 base of the junction left unmatched. In germline, CDR1 is MDHEN, CDR2 SYDVKM. This clonotype was sampled from a donor at least 40 years old with multiple myeloma. The specimen was a population of CD138-negative cells sorted from bone marrow. This chain connects TRBV28 to TRBJ2-5, with TRBD1 matching over 8 bases. The CDR3 sequence: CASRTGGETQYF. The DNA of the CDR3 is TGTGCCAGCAGAACAGGGGGAGAGACCCAGTACTTC.